The clone carrying this T cell receptor beta chain was counted a few times. The antigen is undetermined. Trimming pared 4 bases from V and 0 bases from J, leaving 11 bases between. This CDR3 contains 14 residues. Germline lookup yields CDR1 SGDLS and CDR2 YYNGEE. The library gave individual cDNA molecules unique molecular identifiers. TCRdb re-called the RACE reads through MiXCR, storing one row per CDR3 protein. Among approximately 52,000 distinct CDR3 sequences listed, approximately 9.7% were seen once. Described time point: pre-sensitization, week 0. Treatment denoted: therapeutic diphenylcyclopropenone sensitization with weekly scalp DPC. It was unfractionated whole blood from which total RNA was extracted. Blood draws preceded each patch test application. The data derive from a study of human T cells and chemical hapten exposure. General study points: Among TCRs, those above 1 in 1000 frequency were unaffected by DPC sensitization. Alopecia affecting every donor means their immune response may not match healthy people's.

The receptor was derived from a woman aged 25 to 39 with alopecia areata. Some clones in this sample may be carry-over from other donors' samples. The rearrangement joins TRBV9 to TRBJ2-7; D call uncertain. The specimen comprised whole blood, sampled in connection with sensitization to the hapten diphenylcyclopropenone (DPC). Here the CDR3 DNA reads TGTGCCAGCAGCTCAGGAAGGTTCTCCTACGAGCAGTACTTC. Residues: CASSSGRFSYEQYF.